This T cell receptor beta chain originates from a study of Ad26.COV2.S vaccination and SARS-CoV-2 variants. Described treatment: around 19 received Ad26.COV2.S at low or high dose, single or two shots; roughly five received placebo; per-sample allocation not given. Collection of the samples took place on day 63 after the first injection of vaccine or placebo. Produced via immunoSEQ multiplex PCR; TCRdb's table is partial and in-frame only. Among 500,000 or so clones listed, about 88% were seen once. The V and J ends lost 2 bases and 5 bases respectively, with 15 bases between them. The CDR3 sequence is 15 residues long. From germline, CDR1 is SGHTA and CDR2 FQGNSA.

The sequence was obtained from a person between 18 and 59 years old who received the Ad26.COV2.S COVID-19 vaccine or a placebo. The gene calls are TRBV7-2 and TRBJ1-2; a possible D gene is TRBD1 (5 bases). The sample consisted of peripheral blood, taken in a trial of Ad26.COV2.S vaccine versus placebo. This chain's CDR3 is CASSLIIGTFYGYTF. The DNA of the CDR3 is TGTGCCAGCAGCTTAATAATTGGGACTTTTTATGGCTACACCTTC.